Here is one T cell receptor (beta chain) with its context. Those enrolled in Seattle joined during active infection and were followed longitudinally afterward. The data were taken from a study of blood T cell repertoires in COVID-19. At the level of the study: Sites across the United States, Italy and Spain contributed samples from acute and convalescent COVID-19. In each case, the material was cDNA or gDNA derived from T cells, B-cell-depleted T cells, or PBMCs.

In the original workflow: Researchers report that nucleated cell counts were estimated from reference gene primer amplification. Here immunoSEQ multiplex PCR was the method, and the copy in TCRdb shows in-frame clones only, minus some. That table gives V, J and clone size, and the DNA gave D and trimming. The repertoire holds 250,000 or so clones, with around 87% as singletons. Germline values: CDR1 GTSNPN, CDR2 SVGIG (reference sequence). V was trimmed by 2 bases and J by 13 bases, leaving 14 bases between them. The CDR3 length is 11 residues. The sequence came from a woman aged 60 to 75 with COVID-19, enrolled during active disease. The gene calls are TRBV30 and TRBJ1-1, with a weak D call TRBD1 (5 bases). The source material was peripheral blood. Here the CDR3 reads CAWSLGQLVFF. The DNA for the CDR3 is TGTGCCTGGAGTTTGGGGCAGTTGGTTTTCTTT. The variable domain in full, completed from reference TRBV30 and TRBJ1-1, reads SQTIHQWPATLVQPVGSPLSLECTVEGTSNPNLYWYRQAAGRGLQLLFYSVGIGQISSEVPQNLSASRPQDRQFILSSKKLLLSDSGFYLCAWSLGQLVFFGQGTRLTVV.